A selection of T cell receptor beta chains follows, all from one sample in a study of cytomegalovirus exposure and HLA in healthy donors. Data came from immunoSEQ multiplex PCR; TCRdb stores just in-frame clones and leaves some out. The sample carries 150,000 to 200,000 clones, around 87% recorded once. Sequenced input: PBMCs. Receptors originate from a boy aged 2 to 10 in good health and CMV-seronegative. Each CDR3 is given with its conserved first and last residue. The D gene is left open where the match is weak. Clone size is shown for a subset of rows, as once, few, many or a class of expanded clone.

>.|.|TRBV10-2|TRBJ1-6
TGCGCCAGCAGCAATGATACGCCCGGGCCCCTCCACTTT
CASSNDTPGPLHF
>few|TRBD1|TRBV5-4|TRBJ1-4
TGTGCCAGCAGCACTTACGGACAGGTTGAAAAACTGTTTTTT
CASSTYGQVEKLFF
>.|TRBD1|TRBV10-3|TRBJ2-7
TGTGCCATCAGAGGGATGACAGGGGCGGGCGAGCAGTACTTC
CAIRGMTGAGEQYF
>.|TRBD1|TRBV27|TRBJ2-7
TGTGCCAGCAGCCCAAAAGGACAGGGTGTGTACGAGCAGTACTTC
CASSPKGQGVYEQYF
>.|TRBD1|TRBV28|TRBJ1-1
TGTGCCAGCAGTTTGGGGACAGGGCTCGCGGGCACTGAAGCTTTCTTT
CASSLGTGLAGTEAFF
>.|.|TRBV13|TRBJ1-2
TGTGCCAGCAGCTACGGGGACACCGTAACTATATGGGGCTACACCTTC
CASSYGDTVTIWGYTF
>.|TRBD1|TRBV5-1|TRBJ1-1
TGCGCCAGCAGCCCACTCCCCGGGACAGGGGGCACTGAAGCTTTCTTT
CASSPLPGTGGTEAFF
>.|TRBD1|TRBV7-3|TRBJ2-1
TGTGCCAGCAGCCCCGCTGGGACAGTTGACAATGAGCAGTTCTTC
CASSPAGTVDNEQFF
>.|.|TRBV6-5|TRBJ2-5
TGTGCCAGCAGTTACTCCCCCAGGGGTAGAGCAGAGACCCAGTACTTC
CASSYSPRGRAETQYF
>.|.|TRBV2|TRBJ1-1
TGTGCCAGCAGCTACACTGAAGCTTTCTTT
CASSYTEAFF
>once|.|TRBV9|TRBJ1-1
TGTGCCAGCAGCGTAGGCGGTCAAGGCACTGAAGCTTTCTTT
CASSVGGQGTEAFF
>.|.|TRBV29-1|TRBJ2-7
TGCAGCGCCAATAGCGGAGCCTCCTACGAGCAGTACTTC
CSANSGASYEQYF
>.|.|TRBV6-1|TRBJ2-7
TGTGCCAGCAGTGAAAGGGGCCTACTTAACGAGCAGTACTTC
CASSERGLLNEQYF
>.|TRBD1|TRBV6-1|TRBJ1-5
TGTGCCACCCGCCCCACAGGGGGTAATCAGCCCCAGCATTTT
CATRPTGGNQPQHF
>.|.|TRBV5-6|TRBJ1-4
TGTGCCAGCAGCTTTCGAACTAATGAAAAACTGTTTTTT
CASSFRTNEKLFF
>.|TRBD1|TRBV11-2|TRBJ1-2
TGTGCCAGCAGCATAAGACAGGGGTCAGCTAACTATGGCTACACCTTC
CASSIRQGSANYGYTF
>.|.|TRBV12-5|TRBJ2-3
TGTGCTAGTGGTTTTGGGGACAAAGGAACAGATACGCAGTATTTT
CASGFGDKGTDTQYF
>.|TRBD2|TRBV5-5|TRBJ2-1
TGTGCCAGCAGACAGGGACTAGCGGGGAGCTCCTACAATGAGCAGTTCTTC
CASRQGLAGSSYNEQFF
>once|.|TRBV9|TRBJ1-1
TGTGCCAGCACGGGGGGCCTCCTCAACACTGAAGCTTTCTTT
CASTGGLLNTEAFF